What follows are 11 T cell receptor beta chains derived from one specimen sequenced in a study of T cell responses to AZD1222 COVID-19 vaccine. Produced via immunoSEQ multiplex PCR; TCRdb's table is partial and in-frame only. The sample has 95,000 to 150,000 clones, approximately 85% seen once. Sequencing was performed on peripheral blood, taken on day 0 of AZD1222 vaccination. All receptors derive from an adult in good health.

The chain couples TRBV6-6 to TRBJ2-7; D is undetermined. The V gene lost 6 bases and the J gene lost 5 bases, with 8 bases spanning the gap. Per the germline V gene, CDR1 is MNHNY and CDR2 is SVGAGI (reference sequence). This CDR3 has 11 amino acids. CDR3 bases: TGTGCCAGCAGAGGACGGGACGAGCAGTACTTC. It translates to CASRGRDEQYF.

This chain uses TRBV6-5 with TRBJ2-2, with 10 bases fitting TRBD1. Unmatched junction bases numbered 8, after V lost 7 bases and J lost 6 bases. Germline V lookup: CDR1 MNHEY, CDR2 SVGAGI. The CDR3 spans 15 residues. In nucleotides, the CDR3 is TGTGCCAGCAACCGGGACAGGGGATCCGCCGGGGAGCTGTTTTTT. Translating gives CASNRDRGSAGELFF.

The gene calls are TRBV7-2 and TRBJ2-3; TRBD2 matches at 8 bases. V shed 8 bases and J 8 bases; nucleotides not matched to a gene: 9. This CDR3 is 13 amino acids long. Germline-derived CDR1 and CDR2 are SGHTA and FQGNSA. CDR3 sequence reads: CASVRTSHVTQYF. CDR3 nucleotide sequence: TGTGCCAGCGTCCGGACTAGCCATGTTACGCAGTATTTT.

As to this clone: Compared with germline, one end of the junction differs, possibly owing to a read error. The chain links TRBV7-9 to TRBJ2-7; D possibly uses TRBD1 or TRBD2 (6 bases each). The germline V gene has CDR1 SEHNR and CDR2 FQNEAQ (reference sequence). The CDR3 sequence is 13 residues long. CDR3 DNA sequence: TGTGCCACCAGCCCCGGGGGCCGATACGAGCAGTACTTC. It specifies CATSPGGRYEQYF.

J is TRBJ1-2 and V is TRBV6-6; TRBD1 agrees at 8 bases. CDR3 size: 13 residues. CDR1 is MNHNY, CDR2 SVGAGI, per germline (reference sequence). Germline trimming cut 8 bases from V and 8 bases from J; bases unmatched to any gene: 10. The CDR3 here is CASSPRQGLGYTF. The CDR3 DNA reads as TGTGCCAGCTCCCCCCGACAGGGGTTGGGCTACACCTTC.

CDR3 nucleotide sequence: TGTGCCAGCAGCTCGGACTCTGGAAACACCATATATTTT. It encodes CASSSDSGNTIYF. The J gene is TRBJ1-3, the V gene TRBV2, with D unresolved. CDR3 length equals 13 residues. Between the trimmed V and J ends, which lost 6 bases and 0 bases, there was a span of 6 bases. Looked up from germline, CDR1 is SNHLY and CDR2 is FYNNEI.

V and J are TRBV28 and TRBJ1-6, with D unclear. Trimming shortened V by 3 bases and J by 2 bases, and 11 bases separated the two germline ends. CDR3 length: 16 amino acids. Germline CDR1 MDHEN, CDR2 SYDVKM. In nucleotides, the CDR3 is TGTGCCAGCAGTTTTGCCCGGCTGGCCTATAATTCACCCCTCCACTTT. This encodes CASSFARLAYNSPLHF.

The rearrangement links TRBV3-1 (or the pseudogene TRBV3-2) to TRBJ2-5, with 9 bases matching TRBD1. The CDR3 runs to 14 residues. The V segment lost 3 bases and the J segment 5 bases; nucleotides outside the gene matches: 4. The germline V gene has CDR1 LGHDT and CDR2 YNNKEL (reference sequence). CDR3 amino acids: CASSHGTGHETQYF. CDR3 in DNA: TGTGCCAGCAGCCACGGGACAGGGCACGAGACCCAGTACTTC.

The genes are TRBV6-5 and TRBJ2-7; tentatively, D is TRBD2 (6 bases). CDR3 length: 13 amino acids. CDR1 is MNHEY, CDR2 SVGAGI, per germline. V was pared by 6 bases and J by 1 base, with 10 bases between. For the CDR3, the DNA is TGTGCCAGCAGCGAGGGGAGGTCCTACGAGCAGTACTTC. Translation: CASSEGRSYEQYF.

The genes are TRBV5-4 and TRBJ1-5; no clear D gene. The CDR3 is 14 amino acids. Germline V lookup: CDR1 SGHNT, CDR2 YYREEE (reference sequence). V gave up 3 bases and J gave up 1 base, with 8 bases separating them. CDR3 residues: CASSSTPSNQPQHF. In nucleotides, the CDR3 is TGTGCCAGCAGCTCGACACCGAGCAATCAGCCCCAGCATTTT.

The rearrangement joins TRBV2 to TRBJ2-2; D remains ambiguous. V was trimmed by 4 bases and J by 1 base, leaving 4 bases between them. The CDR3 totals 13 residues. CDR1 is SNHLY and CDR2 is FYNNEI in the germline V gene. The CDR3 bases are TGTGCCAGCAGTGGAGGGAACACCGGGGAGCTGTTTTTT. Protein product: CASSGGNTGELFF.